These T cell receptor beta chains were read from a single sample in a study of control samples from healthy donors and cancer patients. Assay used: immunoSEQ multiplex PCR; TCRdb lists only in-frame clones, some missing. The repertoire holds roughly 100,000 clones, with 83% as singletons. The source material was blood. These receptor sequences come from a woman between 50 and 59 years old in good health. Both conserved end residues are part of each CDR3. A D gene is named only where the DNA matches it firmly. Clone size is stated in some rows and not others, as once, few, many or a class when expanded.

CDR3: CASSLAVPGGHEQYF
DNA: TGTGCCAGCAGCTTAGCGGTTCCCGGCGGTCACGAGCAGTACTTC
size: once
D: -
V: TRBV7-9
J: TRBJ2-7

CDR3: CASRPGTSLETQYF
DNA: TGTGCCAGCAGGCCCGGGACATCGCTCGAGACCCAGTACTTC
size: once
D: -
V: TRBV7-3
J: TRBJ2-5

CDR3: CATSWTGGETQYF
DNA: TGTGCCACCAGCTGGACAGGGGGAGAGACCCAGTACTTC
size: few
D: TRBD1
V: TRBV15
J: TRBJ2-5

CDR3: CASSIDFGSLFAEQYF
DNA: TGTGCCAGTAGTATAGATTTCGGGAGTCTCTTCGCCGAGCAGTACTTC
size: -
D: -
V: TRBV19
J: TRBJ2-7

CDR3: CASSGQGNDYGYTF
DNA: TGTGCCAGCAGTGGACAGGGGAACGACTATGGCTACACCTTC
size: -
D: TRBD1
V: TRBV2
J: TRBJ1-2

CDR3: CASSHGLAGGRETQYF
DNA: TGCGCCAGCAGCCACGGACTAGCGGGAGGTCGAGAGACCCAGTACTTC
size: once
D: TRBD2
V: TRBV4-3
J: TRBJ2-5

CDR3: CASALDRVGYEQYF
DNA: TGTGCCAGCGCACTAGACAGGGTAGGTTACGAGCAGTACTTC
size: -
D: TRBD1
V: TRBV28
J: TRBJ2-7

CDR3: CAWRAGTDNTEAFF
DNA: TGTGCCTGGCGAGCCGGGACAGATAACACTGAAGCTTTCTTT
size: few
D: TRBD1
V: TRBV30
J: TRBJ1-1

CDR3: CASTPGHPYEQYF
DNA: TGTGCCAGTACTCCAGGGCACCCCTACGAGCAGTACTTC
size: -
D: -
V: TRBV19
J: TRBJ2-7

CDR3: CASRGQGSAEAFF
DNA: TGTGCCAGCAGGGGGCAGGGAAGTGCTGAAGCTTTCTTT
size: -
D: -
V: TRBV7-3
J: TRBJ1-1

CDR3: CATSRYRTSGNLADTQYF
DNA: TGTGCCACCAGCAGATACAGGACTAGCGGGAATTTGGCTGATACGCAGTATTTT
size: -
D: TRBD2
V: TRBV15
J: TRBJ2-3

CDR3: CASSKGRTGNQPQHF
DNA: TGTGCCAGTTCTAAGGGTAGGACTGGGAATCAGCCCCAGCATTTT
size: once
D: -
V: TRBV19
J: TRBJ1-5

CDR3: CASSPLSTGDRGSNQPQHF
DNA: TGTGCCAGCAGTCCATTATCGACAGGGGACCGCGGTTCCAATCAGCCCCAGCATTTT
size: -
D: TRBD1
V: TRBV27
J: TRBJ1-5

CDR3: CASSTTGGFLTGQPQHF
DNA: TGTGCCAGTAGTACGACAGGGGGCTTCCTTACGGGTCAGCCCCAGCATTTT
size: -
D: TRBD1
V: TRBV19
J: TRBJ1-5

CDR3: CASSFSPNWPPTF
DNA: TGTGCCAGCAGCTTTTCCCCGAACTGGCCGCCCACCTTC
size: -
D: -
V: TRBV7-9
J: TRBJ1-2

CDR3: CASSQVGRTGANVLTF
DNA: TGTGCCAGCAGCCAAGTAGGTAGAACTGGGGCCAACGTCCTGACTTTC
size: -
D: -
V: TRBV4-2
J: TRBJ2-6

CDR3: CASSPRGGSGNTIYF
DNA: TGTGCCAGCAGTCCCCGTGGGGGCTCTGGAAACACCATATATTTT
size: -
D: -
V: TRBV6-5
J: TRBJ1-3

CDR3: CASSLNQETQYF
DNA: TGTGCCAGCAGTCTGAACCAAGAGACCCAGTACTTC
size: -
D: -
V: TRBV12-3/TRBV12-4
J: TRBJ2-5

CDR3: CATSDSRRSEAFF
DNA: TGTGCCACCAGCGACAGCCGTCGCTCCGAAGCTTTCTTT
size: -
D: -
V: TRBV24-1
J: TRBJ1-1

CDR3: CSVELVTGTGELFF
DNA: TGCAGCGTTGAATTGGTGACAGGCACCGGGGAGCTGTTTTTT
size: -
D: -
V: TRBV29-1
J: TRBJ2-2

CDR3: CSVEEYAGGYEQYF
DNA: TGCAGCGTTGAAGAATACGCAGGGGGCTACGAGCAGTACTTC
size: once
D: TRBD1
V: TRBV29-1
J: TRBJ2-7

CDR3: CASSLRLAGDTGELFF
DNA: TGTGCCAGCAGCCTCCGACTAGCGGGAGACACCGGGGAGCTGTTTTTT
size: once
D: TRBD2
V: TRBV3-1/TRBV3-2
J: TRBJ2-2

CDR3: CASSILAQEAYGYTF
DNA: TGTGCCAGCAGCATCCTCGCCCAGGAGGCCTATGGCTACACCTTC
size: -
D: -
V: TRBV7-2
J: TRBJ1-2

CDR3: CASSHQGQGYNSPLHF
DNA: TGCGCCAGCAGCCATCAGGGACAGGGATATAATTCACCCCTCCACTTT
size: -
D: TRBD1
V: TRBV4-3
J: TRBJ1-6

CDR3: CASSRTSGRGTYEQYF
DNA: TGTGCCAGTAGTAGGACTAGCGGGAGGGGGACCTACGAGCAGTACTTC
size: -
D: TRBD2
V: TRBV19
J: TRBJ2-7

CDR3: CAWSTGQITQYF
DNA: TGTGCCTGGAGTACAGGACAGATAACCCAGTACTTC
size: -
D: -
V: TRBV30
J: TRBJ2-5

CDR3: CAWRAEGKQYF
DNA: TGTGCCTGGCGGGCCGAGGGCAAGCAGTACTTC
size: few
D: -
V: TRBV30
J: TRBJ2-7

CDR3: CASSSDSFTGELFF
DNA: TGTGCCAGCAGCTCCGATAGTTTCACCGGGGAGCTGTTTTTT
size: -
D: -
V: TRBV7-3
J: TRBJ2-2

CDR3: CASSYGRGDTDTQYF
DNA: TGTGCCAGCAGTTACGGGCGGGGTGACACAGATACGCAGTATTTT
size: -
D: -
V: TRBV6-5
J: TRBJ2-3

CDR3: CATSVDRGWAGELFF
DNA: TGTGCCACCAGCGTGGACAGGGGGTGGGCCGGGGAGCTGTTTTTT
size: -
D: TRBD1
V: TRBV24-1
J: TRBJ2-2

CDR3: CASSPGIGSGGARTDTQYF
DNA: TGTGCCAGCTCACCAGGGATCGGTAGCGGGGGGGCCAGGACAGATACGCAGTATTTT
size: -
D: TRBD2
V: TRBV18
J: TRBJ2-3

CDR3: CASRRGGGIPPIHNEQFF
DNA: TGTGCCAGCAGACGAGGCGGGGGAATCCCACCAATTCACAATGAGCAGTTCTTC
size: -
D: TRBD2
V: TRBV7-9
J: TRBJ2-1

CDR3: CASRDTLRGQDSNQPQHF
DNA: TGTGCCAGTAGGGACACCTTAAGGGGACAGGATAGCAATCAGCCCCAGCATTTT
size: -
D: TRBD1
V: TRBV19
J: TRBJ1-5

CDR3: CASSDPGGQGTNEQFF
DNA: TGTGCCAGCAGTGACCCGGGGGGACAGGGGACGAATGAGCAGTTCTTC
size: -
D: TRBD1
V: TRBV7-2
J: TRBJ2-1

CDR3: CASSLGGGLAGSTGELFF
DNA: TGTGCCAGCAGCTTAGGAGGGGGACTAGCGGGATCCACCGGGGAGCTGTTTTTT
size: few
D: TRBD2
V: TRBV7-3
J: TRBJ2-2

CDR3: CAITGRTGFNYGYTF
DNA: TGTGCCATCACTGGCAGGACAGGCTTTAACTATGGCTACACCTTC
size: -
D: TRBD1
V: TRBV6-5
J: TRBJ1-2

CDR3: CASSDARGHEKLFF
DNA: TGTGCCAGCAGTGATGCAAGGGGCCATGAAAAACTGTTTTTT
size: -
D: -
V: TRBV2
J: TRBJ1-4

CDR3: CASSPQDRGALTGELFF
DNA: TGTGCCAGCAGCCCACAGGACAGGGGGGCCCTCACCGGGGAGCTGTTTTTT
size: -
D: TRBD1
V: TRBV5-4
J: TRBJ2-2

CDR3: CASSVLGISADTQYF
DNA: TGTGCCAGCAGTGTATTAGGGATTAGCGCAGATACGCAGTATTTT
size: -
D: -
V: TRBV2
J: TRBJ2-3

CDR3: CASSPGLAGGPISYEQYF
DNA: TGCGCCAGCAGCCCGGGACTAGCGGGAGGTCCTATCTCCTACGAGCAGTACTTC
size: -
D: TRBD2
V: TRBV4-1
J: TRBJ2-7

CDR3: CASRSRANYGYTF
DNA: TGTGCCAGCAGAAGCAGGGCTAACTATGGCTACACCTTC
size: -
D: -
V: TRBV5-4
J: TRBJ1-2

CDR3: CASREGRNNSPLHF
DNA: TGTGCCAGCAGGGAGGGTCGCAATAATTCACCCCTCCACTTT
size: -
D: -
V: TRBV28
J: TRBJ1-6

CDR3: CASSSPAGWSGELFF
DNA: TGTGCCAGTAGTTCCCCAGCAGGTTGGTCCGGGGAGCTGTTTTTT
size: -
D: -
V: TRBV19
J: TRBJ2-2

CDR3: CASSLGQAGNTIYF
DNA: TGTGCCAGCAGCTTAGGACAAGCTGGAAACACCATATATTTT
size: -
D: -
V: TRBV7-9
J: TRBJ1-3

CDR3: CASSHQGAGELFF
DNA: TGTGCCAGTAGCCACCAGGGGGCCGGGGAGCTGTTTTTT
size: -
D: TRBD1
V: TRBV19
J: TRBJ2-2

CDR3: CASRRIRRDRLIQETQYF
DNA: TGTGCCAGCAGACGAATTAGACGGGACAGACTAATCCAAGAGACCCAGTACTTC
size: once
D: TRBD1
V: TRBV5-4
J: TRBJ2-5

CDR3: CASSLETGGGQETQYF
DNA: TGTGCCAGCAGCTTAGAGACAGGAGGGGGCCAAGAGACCCAGTACTTC
size: -
D: -
V: TRBV7-2
J: TRBJ2-5

CDR3: CASSLGGRAVTNYGYTF
DNA: TGTGCCAGCAGCTTAGGCGGCAGGGCCGTCACTAACTATGGCTACACCTTC
size: -
D: -
V: TRBV7-6
J: TRBJ1-2

CDR3: CASSLLENTQYF
DNA: TGTGCCAGCAGCTTGTTAGAGAATACGCAGTATTTT
size: -
D: -
V: TRBV5-6
J: TRBJ2-3

CDR3: CSVLTGKEETQYF
DNA: TGCAGCGTTCTAACAGGGAAAGAGGAGACCCAGTACTTC
size: -
D: -
V: TRBV29-1
J: TRBJ2-5

CDR3: CASSYLAGGGDNEQFF
DNA: TGTGCCAGCAGCTATTTAGCGGGGGGAGGCGATAATGAGCAGTTCTTC
size: -
D: TRBD2
V: TRBV7-8
J: TRBJ2-1

CDR3: CASSLGRLNEQFF
DNA: TGTGCCAGCAGCTTAGGCAGATTGAATGAGCAGTTCTTC
size: once
D: -
V: TRBV7-2
J: TRBJ2-1

CDR3: CASSSSGGPVEQFF
DNA: TGTGCCAGCAGCTCATCGGGAGGGCCGGTTGAGCAGTTCTTC
size: -
D: TRBD2
V: TRBV7-3
J: TRBJ2-1

CDR3: CASSLSSVVAGEAETQYF
DNA: TGTGCCAGCAGCTTAAGCAGTGTGGTAGCGGGAGAAGCAGAGACCCAGTACTTC
size: -
D: TRBD2
V: TRBV7-8
J: TRBJ2-5

CDR3: CASSFGQGATETQYF
DNA: TGTGCCAGCAGCTTCGGACAGGGGGCGACGGAGACCCAGTACTTC
size: -
D: TRBD1
V: TRBV5-6
J: TRBJ2-5

CDR3: CASSVDWPANSPLHF
DNA: TGTGCCAGCAGCGTAGATTGGCCCGCGAATTCACCCCTCCACTTT
size: -
D: -
V: TRBV9
J: TRBJ1-6

CDR3: CASSVTGSNEQYF
DNA: TGTGCCAGCAGCGTGACAGGGAGCAACGAGCAGTACTTC
size: -
D: TRBD1
V: TRBV9
J: TRBJ2-7

CDR3: CASSSGGGTEAFF
DNA: TGTGCCAGCTCATCGGGGGGGGGCACTGAAGCTTTCTTT
size: -
D: -
V: TRBV18
J: TRBJ1-1

CDR3: CASSPTTYEQYF
DNA: TGTGCCAGCTCACCAACGACCTACGAGCAGTACTTC
size: -
D: -
V: TRBV18
J: TRBJ2-7